Detailed here is one T cell receptor beta chain. This specimen comes from a study of technical replicates of blood from several donors. Assay: immunoSEQ multiplex PCR; the TCRdb copy retains only in-frame clones and omits some. The sample contains approximately 87,000 clones, 85% to 95% of which appear only once. Deletions cut 5 bases from V and 6 bases from J, with 16 bases between. This CDR3 is 14 amino acids long. Looked up from germline, CDR1 is SGHDT and CDR2 is YYEEEE. The sequenced sample consisted of T cells isolated from PBMCs. The clonotype was recovered from a human donor in good health. The chain couples TRBV5-6 to TRBJ2-3, with D perhaps TRBD2 (5 bases). In DNA form, the CDR3 reads TGTGCCAGCAGTTTCCCGTCGGGGTTGGATACGCAGTATTTT. It codes for CASSFPSGLDTQYF.